This T cell receptor (beta chain) was recovered during a study of T cell changes during pregnancy in multiple sclerosis. The length of the CDR3 is 13 residues. Deletions cut 5 bases from V and 6 bases from J, with 10 bases between. CDR1 is SGHVS and CDR2 is FQNEAQ in the germline V gene. Repertoires were generated with immunoSEQ multiplex PCR, while TCRdb's copy carries only in-frame clones and drops some. Among 70,000 to 95,000 clones listed, roughly 95% were seen once. The TCR originated in a female donor in good health, enrolled as a control in a pregnancy study. Specimen: peripheral blood, collected in the second trimester of pregnancy. This chain uses TRBV7-8 with TRBJ1-4; tentatively, D is TRBD1 (5 bases). The CDR3 sequence: CASSPQGYEKLFF. CDR3 sequence (DNA): TGTGCCAGCAGCCCTCAGGGTTATGAAAAACTGTTTTTT.